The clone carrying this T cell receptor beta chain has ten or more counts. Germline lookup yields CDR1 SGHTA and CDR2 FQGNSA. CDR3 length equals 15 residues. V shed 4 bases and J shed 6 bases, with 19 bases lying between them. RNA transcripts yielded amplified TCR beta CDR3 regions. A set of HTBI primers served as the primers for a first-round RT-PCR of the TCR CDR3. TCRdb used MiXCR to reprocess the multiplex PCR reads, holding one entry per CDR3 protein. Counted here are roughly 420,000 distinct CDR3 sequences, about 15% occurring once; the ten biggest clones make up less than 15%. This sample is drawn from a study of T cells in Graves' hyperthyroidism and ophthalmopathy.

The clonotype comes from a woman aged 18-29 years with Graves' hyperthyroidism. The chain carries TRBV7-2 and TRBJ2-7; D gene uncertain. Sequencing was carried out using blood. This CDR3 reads CASSSSPGRVSEQYF. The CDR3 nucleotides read TGTGCCAGCAGCTCCTCACCTGGACGGGTTTCCGAGCAGTACTTC.